The 2 T cell receptor beta chains presented below share a single source sample, sequenced in a study of cytomegalovirus exposure and HLA in healthy donors. Primers included in the PCR were 60 Vbeta and 13 Jbeta primers. Measured with immunoSEQ multiplex PCR; TCRdb has only the in-frame clones, and not every one. The sample includes some 120,000 clones. The specimen sequenced was PBMCs. These receptors all stem from a man between 35 and 55 years old in good health and CMV-seropositive.

The chain couples TRBV5-1 to TRBJ2-7, with TRBD2 matching over 8 bases. Losses at the gene ends were 3 bases for V and 2 bases for J; bases not matched to a gene: 7. CDR1 SGHRS and CDR2 YFSETQ come from the germline V gene. The CDR3 length is 15 residues. The CDR3 reads CASSSHSGGAYEQYF. The CDR3 DNA reads TGCGCCAGCAGCTCGCATTCCGGGGGGGCCTACGAGCAGTACTTC.

The gene calls are TRBV15 and TRBJ1-2, with D possibly matching TRBD1 (5 bases). This CDR3 is built from 18 residues. Germline values: CDR1 LNHNV, CDR2 YYDKDF (reference sequence). With 0 bases removed from V and 7 bases from J, the gap between germline ends came to 24 bases. The CDR3 DNA reads as TGTGCCACCAGCAGAGAACTGACCGATGGGGGGACCCAGGCTGGCTACACCTTC. Translated, it gives CATSRELTDGGTQAGYTF.